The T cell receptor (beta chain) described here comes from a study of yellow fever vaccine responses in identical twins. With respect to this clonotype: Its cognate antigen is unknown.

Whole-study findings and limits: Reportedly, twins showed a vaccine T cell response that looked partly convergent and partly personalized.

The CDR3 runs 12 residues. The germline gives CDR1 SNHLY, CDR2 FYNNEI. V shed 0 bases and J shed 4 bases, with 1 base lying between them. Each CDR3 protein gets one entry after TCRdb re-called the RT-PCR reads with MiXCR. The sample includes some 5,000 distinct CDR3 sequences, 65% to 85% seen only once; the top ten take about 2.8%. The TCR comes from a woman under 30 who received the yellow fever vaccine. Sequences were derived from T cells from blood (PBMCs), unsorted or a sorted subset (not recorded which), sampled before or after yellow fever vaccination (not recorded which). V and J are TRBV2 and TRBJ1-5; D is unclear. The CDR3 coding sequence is TGTGCCAGCAGTGAAGCTAATCAGCCCCAGCATTTT. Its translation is CASSEANQPQHF.